This passage covers 32 T cell receptor beta chains from one sample sequenced in a study of cytomegalovirus exposure and HLA in healthy donors. Both 60 Vbeta primers and 13 Jbeta primers went into the PCR. Produced via immunoSEQ multiplex PCR; TCRdb's table is partial and in-frame only. The sample has 120,000 to 150,000 clones, about three quarters seen once. Sequencing was carried out using PBMCs. These receptors all stem from a man aged 40-49 years in good health and CMV-seropositive.

This clone turned up a few times. The V and J genes are TRBV5-1 and TRBJ1-2; TRBD1 is a possible D gene (6 bases). Germline lookup yields CDR1 SGHRS and CDR2 YFSETQ. The CDR3 length is 15 residues. Trimming shortened V by 0 bases and J by 4 bases, and 13 bases separated the two germline ends. The CDR3 coding sequence is TGCGCCAGCAGCTTGGGGACAGAAAGCTTCTATGGCTACACCTTC. As protein: CASSLGTESFYGYTF.

The J gene is TRBJ2-3, the V gene TRBV4-2, with D possibly TRBD2 on 5 matching bases. Trimming removed 1 base at V and 1 base at J, with 12 bases between. The CDR3 sequence is 16 residues long. Germline CDR1 and CDR2: LGHNA and YNFKEQ. CDR3 residues: CASSQGLASGTDTQYF. CDR3 DNA: TGTGCCAGCAGCCAAGGCCTAGCTTCGGGCACAGATACGCAGTATTTT.

This sequence joins TRBV29-1 and TRBJ2-7, with 7 bases matching TRBD1. The CDR3 contains 15 residues. Germline V CDR1 and CDR2: SQVTM, ANQGSEA. J was trimmed by 5 bases and V by 1 base; bases with no gene match: 11. DNA for the CDR3: TGCAGCGTTGAAGGTTTGGGGGACAGCCAAGACGAGCAGTACTTC. Its translation: CSVEGLGDSQDEQYF.

This rearrangement joins TRBV5-1 to TRBJ2-7; the D gene is possibly TRBD2 (5 bases). The CDR3 totals 13 residues. V was trimmed by 2 bases and J by 3 bases, leaving 9 bases between them. Germline assignment: CDR1 SGHRS and CDR2 YFSETQ. The chain's CDR3 is CASSFTGNYEQYF. The CDR3 DNA reads TGCGCCAGCAGCTTCACGGGGAACTACGAGCAGTACTTC.

The V gene is TRBV19, the J gene TRBJ2-5; D possibly corresponds to TRBD1 (6 bases). Germline V gives CDR1 LNHDA, CDR2 SQIVND (reference sequence). Trimming took 6 bases from V and 1 from J, leaving 12 bases between them. The CDR3 covers 14 residues. CDR3 DNA sequence: TGTGCCAGTAGCCCAGGACAGAGCCAAGAGACCCAGTACTTC. This codes for CASSPGQSQETQYF.

The J gene is TRBJ2-2, the V gene TRBV7-2; D possibly corresponds to TRBD1 (6 bases). In germline, CDR1 is SGHTA, CDR2 FQGNSA. The CDR3 loop spans 13 amino acids. Trimming took 6 bases from V and 6 from J, leaving 11 bases between them. CDR3 nucleotide sequence: TGTGCCAGCAGTTTACGACAGGCCGGGGAGCTGTTTTTT. This gives the protein CASSLRQAGELFF.

The gene calls are TRBV28 and TRBJ2-5; D perhaps matches TRBD1 (6 bases). Looked up from germline, CDR1 is MDHEN and CDR2 is SYDVKM. V was cut by 6 bases and J by 7 bases, with 18 bases left in between. This CDR3 comprises 14 residues. DNA of the CDR3: TGTGCCAGCAGCAGAGGGACACCCGTTGGGACCCAGTACTTC. Its protein is CASSRGTPVGTQYF. Together with reference TRBV28 and TRBJ2-5, the CDR3 gives the full variable domain: DVKVTQSSRYLVKRTGEKVFLECVQDMDHENMFWYRQDPGLGLRLIYFSYDVKMKEKGDIPEGYSVSREKKERFSLILESASTNQTSMYLCASSRGTPVGTQYFGPGTRLLVL.

This chain connects TRBV30 to TRBJ1-6; 9 nucleotides align to TRBD1. Germline CDR1 and CDR2: GTSNPN and SVGIG (reference sequence). The CDR3 length is 17 residues. The J segment lost 7 bases and the V segment lost 1 base, leaving 11 bases of the junction unmatched. CDR3 residues: CAWSALDRGIKNSPLHF. For the CDR3, the DNA is TGTGCCTGGAGTGCTTTGGACAGGGGTATTAAGAATTCACCCCTCCACTTT.

The chain has TRBV15 and TRBJ1-1; a weak D match, TRBD1 (5 bases). CDR1 LNHNV and CDR2 YYDKDF come from the germline V gene (reference sequence). The V end lost 3 bases, the J end lost 7 bases, and 12 bases lay between the germline ends. There are 13 residues in the CDR3. For the CDR3, the DNA is TGTGCCACCAGCAGGGCAGGGATCAGTGAAGCTTTCTTT. This gives the protein CATSRAGISEAFF.

J is TRBJ2-3 and V is TRBV2, with unresolved D. This CDR3 is built from 15 residues. With 8 bases removed from V and 0 bases from J, the gap between germline ends came to 15 bases. Looked up from germline, CDR1 is SNHLY and CDR2 is FYNNEI. CDR3 loop: CASVRRLTSTDTQYF. CDR3 DNA sequence: TGTGCCAGCGTGAGACGGCTGACTAGCACAGATACGCAGTATTTT.

This chain connects TRBV7-6 to TRBJ2-7, with TRBD1 identical over 8 bases. The germline CDR1 and CDR2 sequences are SGHVS and FNYEAQ. V dropped 5 bases and J dropped 3; count of bases not matched to a gene: 9. The CDR3 is made up of 15 amino acids. CDR3 loop: CASSPGTGVYYEQYF. In DNA, the CDR3 is TGTGCCAGCAGCCCGGGGACAGGCGTGTACTACGAGCAGTACTTC.

The J gene is TRBJ2-5, the V gene TRBV9; 9 bases agree with TRBD2. In germline, CDR1 is SGDLS, CDR2 YYNGEE. This CDR3 has 18 amino acids. The J segment lost 4 bases and the V segment lost 4 bases, leaving 17 bases of the junction unmatched. In nucleotides, the CDR3 is TGTGCCAGCAGCCCGCGGCCAGGGGCGGGAGGGATTCGAGAGACCCAGTACTTC. Translating it yields CASSPRPGAGGIRETQYF.

This chain connects TRBV19 to TRBJ1-1, with a weak D call TRBD1 (5 bases). In germline, CDR1 is LNHDA, CDR2 SQIVND (reference sequence). The CDR3 spans 14 residues. Between the trimmed V and J ends, which lost 5 bases and 2 bases, there was a span of 12 bases. This CDR3 is CASSPRAVNTEAFF. In DNA, the CDR3 is TGTGCCAGTAGTCCCAGGGCCGTAAACACTGAAGCTTTCTTT.

This clone was seen a few times. The J gene is TRBJ1-1, the V gene TRBV18, with D perhaps TRBD1 (5 bases). In germline, CDR1 is KGHSH, CDR2 LQKENI. V was cut by 1 base and J by 5 bases, with 5 bases left in between. The CDR3 totals 12 residues. The CDR3 DNA follows: TGTGCCAGCTCACCACAGGGGACTGAAGCTTTCTTT. Protein: CASSPQGTEAFF.

This clone was counted only a few times. The chain carries TRBV11-3 and TRBJ1-1, with D tentatively TRBD1 (5 bases). Germline CDR1 SGHNT, CDR2 YENEEA. The CDR3 length is 13 residues. Trimming stripped 1 base from V and 11 bases from J, with 14 bases between. CDR3 region: CASSLGAGQDAFF. The CDR3, as DNA: TGTGCCAGCAGCTTAGGTGCCGGACAAGATGCTTTCTTT.

The rearrangement uses TRBV19 and TRBJ2-1, with a tentative D call TRBD2 (6 bases). Germline V gives CDR1 LNHDA, CDR2 SQIVND (reference sequence). Deletions cut 7 bases from V and 0 bases from J, with 10 bases between. The CDR3 covers 14 residues. The CDR3 here is CASMGLGSYNEQFF. The CDR3 DNA sequence: TGTGCCAGTATGGGACTCGGCTCCTACAATGAGCAGTTCTTC.

This chain connects TRBV7-2 to TRBJ2-3; 9 nucleotides match TRBD2. V was pared by 1 base and J by 3 bases, with 5 bases of the junction left unmatched. The germline V gene has CDR1 SGHTA and CDR2 FQGNSA. The CDR3 loop spans 16 amino acids. This CDR3 reads CASSLVSGGRTDTQYF. Written as DNA, the CDR3 is TGTGCCAGCAGCTTAGTTAGCGGGGGAAGGACAGATACGCAGTATTTT.

This clone was seen more than once but under ten times. The rearrangement joins TRBV7-9 to TRBJ2-6; D is possibly TRBD1 (5 bases). CDR3 length: 18 residues. The germline V gene has CDR1 SEHNR and CDR2 FQNEAQ (reference sequence). Trimming stripped 5 bases from V and 4 bases from J, with 21 bases between. As DNA, the CDR3 is TGTGCCAGCAGCCCCTATGGGGCAGGGTTGGGGGGGGCCAACGTCCTGACTTTC. This translates into CASSPYGAGLGGANVLTF. The full variable domain, with the rest looked up from reference TRBV7-9 and TRBJ2-6, is DTGVSQNPRHKITKRGQNVTFRCDPISEHNRLYWYRQTLGQGPEFLTYFQNEAQLEKSRLLSDRFSAERPKGSFSTLEIQRTEQGDSAMYLCASSPYGAGLGGANVLTFGAGSRLTVL.

The CDR3 here is CASSVFGSLSYNEQFF. In DNA, the CDR3 is TGTGCCAGCAGCGTATTCGGGAGCCTCTCCTACAATGAGCAGTTCTTC. This rearrangement joins TRBV9 to TRBJ2-1; possibly TRBD2 for D (6 bases). This CDR3 region has 16 residues. Looked up from germline, CDR1 is SGDLS and CDR2 is YYNGEE. Deletions cut 1 base from V and 0 bases from J, with 11 bases between. The complete variable domain, with remaining parts taken from reference TRBV9 and TRBJ2-1, reads DSGVTQTPKHLITATGQRVTLRCSPRSGDLSVYWYQQSLDQGLQFLIQYYNGEERAKGNILERFSAQQFPDLHSELNLSSLELGDSALYFCASSVFGSLSYNEQFFGPGTRLTVL.

This chain joins TRBV19 and TRBJ1-5; TRBD1 matches at 7 bases. The CDR3 is made up of 15 amino acids. V lost 5 bases, J lost 6 bases, and 10 bases stayed unmatched. Germline V gene sequence: CDR1 LNHDA, CDR2 SQIVND (reference sequence). CDR3 sequence (DNA): TGTGCCAGTAGTTCCTTCACCAGGGGGATTCAGCCCCAGCATTTT. As protein: CASSSFTRGIQPQHF.

V is TRBV7-9 and J is TRBJ1-6; 9 bases are shared with TRBD1. This CDR3 is built from 14 residues. Per the germline V gene, CDR1 is SEHNR and CDR2 is FQNEAQ (reference sequence). The V and J ends lost 5 bases and 10 bases, in that order; junction bases with no gene match: 6. The CDR3 DNA follows: TGTGCCAGCAGCCTACAGGGGGCCGAATCACCCCTCCACTTT. Translating it yields CASSLQGAESPLHF.

The genes are TRBV23-1 and TRBJ2-5; maybe TRBD2 (5 bases). TRBV23-1 is an open reading frame whose function is uncertain. Trimming shortened V by 2 bases and J by 0 bases, and 13 bases separated the two germline ends. The CDR3 totals 16 residues. This CDR3 is CASSQGKDLYQETQYF. As DNA, the CDR3 is TGCGCCAGCAGTCAAGGAAAGGACTTGTACCAAGAGACCCAGTACTTC.

The gene calls are TRBV5-1 and TRBJ1-5, with unresolved D. With 0 bases removed from V and 4 bases from J, the gap between germline ends came to 8 bases. Germline V gene lookup returns CDR1 SGHRS and CDR2 YFSETQ. CDR3 size: 14 residues. CDR3 nucleotide sequence: TGCGCCAGCAGCTTGGGGCAGGAAAATCAGCCCCAGCATTTT. This codes for CASSLGQENQPQHF.

Note on this clone: A read error may produce the germline difference seen at one junction end. V gene TRBV7-9 combines with J gene TRBJ2-1, with D unresolved. Germline V CDR1 and CDR2: SEHNR, FQNEAQ (reference sequence). The CDR3 is 12 residues long. DNA for the CDR3: TGTTCCAGCAGCTTTGTAAACAATGAGCAGTTCTTC. Translation gives CSSSFVNNEQFF.

V usage is TRBV4-1 and J usage is TRBJ2-2; 7 bases agree with TRBD1. V shed 5 bases, J shed 4 bases, and the junction held 7 bases outside the gene matches. Germline CDR1 MGHRA, CDR2 YSYEKL. The CDR3 spans 15 residues. The CDR3 region is CASSDRAASTGELFF. In nucleotides, the CDR3 is TGCGCCAGCAGCGACAGGGCGGCGAGCACCGGGGAGCTGTTTTTT.

A single count supports this clone. The chain recombines TRBV7-8 with TRBJ2-5, with 8 bases identical to TRBD1. V trimming: 3 bases; J trimming: 3 bases; junction bases outside the gene matches: 6. Germline lookup yields CDR1 SGHVS and CDR2 FQNEAQ. This CDR3 region has 15 residues. The CDR3 nucleotides are TGTGCCAGCAGCTTCGGCCCGACAGGGGAAGAGACCCAGTACTTC. This translates into CASSFGPTGEETQYF.

DNA of the CDR3: TGTGCCAGCAGTTCGGGACAGGGTGCCTACGAGCAGTACTTC. Protein sequence: CASSSGQGAYEQYF. The chain joins TRBV6-5 to TRBJ2-7, with TRBD1 identical over 9 bases. With V trimmed by 4 bases and J by 2 bases, 3 bases remained unmatched. CDR3 length equals 14 residues. Germline-derived CDR1 and CDR2 are MNHEY and SVGAGI.

The gene calls are TRBV11-3 and TRBJ2-5; tentative D call: TRBD1 (6 bases). The J call may be mistaken, given a closer DNA end match to TRBJ2-7. Germline-derived CDR1 and CDR2 are SGHNT and YENEEA. This CDR3 has 15 amino acids. Here the CDR3 reads CASSISDGTSYEQYF. CDR3 DNA sequence: TGTGCCAGCAGCATATCCGACGGGACAAGTTACGAGCAGTACTTC.

The chain joins TRBV27 to TRBJ2-7, with a possible D match to TRBD2 (5 bases). Trimming shortened V by 2 bases and J by 7 bases, and 9 bases separated the two germline ends. Germline V CDR1 and CDR2: MNHEY, SMNVEV (reference sequence). The CDR3 has 12 amino acids. In nucleotides, the CDR3 is TGTGCCAGCAGTTTACATGGAGGAGAGCAGTACTTC. Amino acids: CASSLHGGEQYF.

This clone was seen once. This chain joins TRBV30 and TRBJ1-5; D might be TRBD1 (6 bases). V lost 1 base and J lost 1, with 8 bases in between. Looked up from germline, CDR1 is GTSNPN and CDR2 is SVGIG (reference sequence). The CDR3 spans 14 residues. As DNA, the CDR3 is TGTGCCTGGAGTGGGACAGCGAGCAATCAGCCCCAGCATTTT. The encoded protein is CAWSGTASNQPQHF.

This clone was detected once. The CDR3 DNA follows: TGTGCCAGCACTCAGATGGGTACGGGAGGTTTCAATGAGCAGTTCTTC. Amino acid sequence: CASTQMGTGGFNEQFF. V and J are TRBV6-6 and TRBJ2-1; TRBD2 matches 7 bases. With V trimmed by 7 bases and J by 6 bases, 15 bases remained unmatched. Germline V gene lookup returns CDR1 MNHNY and CDR2 SVGAGI (reference sequence). There are 16 residues in the CDR3.

The chain is built from TRBV5-1 and TRBJ2-7; D gene ambiguous. The germline V gene encodes CDR1 SGHRS and CDR2 YFSETQ. The V end was cut by 5 bases, the J end by 6 bases, with 9 bases between. The CDR3 length is 11 residues. The CDR3 spells CASRMGLEQYF. In DNA form, the CDR3 reads TGCGCCAGCAGGATGGGCCTCGAGCAGTACTTC.